This TCR beta chain was retrieved from a study of control samples from healthy donors and cancer patients. Germline V gives CDR1 MNHEY, CDR2 SVGAGI. V lost 11 bases to trimming and J lost 3 bases, with 13 bases between them. This CDR3 comprises 12 residues. Generated by immunoSEQ multiplex PCR, the TCRdb table keeps only in-frame clones and is missing some. Of about 120,000 clones listed, more than 75% are singletons. The rearrangement links TRBV6-5 to TRBJ1-1; D call uncertain. This sequence originates from a man aged 25-40 years in good health. Sequencing was carried out using blood. DNA of the CDR3: TGTGCCTTCGGGCCACGGGACACTGAAGCTTTCTTT. It yields the protein CAFGPRDTEAFF.